What follows are 15 T cell receptor beta chains derived from one specimen sequenced in a study of blood T cell repertoires in COVID-19. The data were produced by immunoSEQ multiplex PCR, yet TCRdb's version contains in-frame clones alone and is incomplete. The sample contains roughly 130,000 clones, 80% of which appear only once. Sequencing input: peripheral blood. The source of these receptors is a man in his 70s with acute or convalescent COVID-19.

V usage is TRBV5-4 and J usage is TRBJ2-5, with 11 bases identical to TRBD2. The germline CDR1 and CDR2 sequences are SGHNT and YYREEE (reference sequence). The CDR3 runs 16 residues. V was pared by 3 bases and J by 1 base, with 5 bases of the junction left unmatched. The CDR3 DNA follows: TGTGCCAGCAGCTCCCCTAGCGGGGGGCGCCAAGAGACCCAGTACTTC. Residues: CASSSPSGGRQETQYF.

In nucleotides, the CDR3 is TGTGCCAGCAGTGAAGAACCGGGATGGAACACTGAAGCTTTCTTT. Residues: CASSEEPGWNTEAFF. The gene calls are TRBV2 and TRBJ1-1; D gene ambiguous. V lost 1 base to trimming and J lost 1 base, with 10 bases between them. Germline V gene lookup returns CDR1 SNHLY and CDR2 FYNNEI. The CDR3 spans 15 residues.

The CDR3 bases are TGTGCCAGCAGTTTATCGGAAGGGGGGGAGACCGGGGAGCTGTTTTTT. Amino acids: CASSLSEGGETGELFF. This rearrangement joins TRBV27 to TRBJ2-2; TRBD2 might be the D (7 bases). Germline loops: CDR1 MNHEY, CDR2 SMNVEV (reference sequence). Trimming removed 0 bases from V and 5 bases from J, with 13 bases in between. The CDR3 sequence is 16 residues long.

The chain employs TRBV10-3 and TRBJ2-3, with 11 bases lining up with TRBD2. Looked up from germline, CDR1 is ENHRY and CDR2 is SYGVKD. Trimming at V came to 1 base and at J to 4 bases, leaving 4 bases not matched to a gene. This CDR3 comprises 16 residues. The CDR3 spells CAISELKLAGADTQYF. DNA for the CDR3: TGTGCCATCAGTGAGTTAAAACTAGCGGGGGCAGATACGCAGTATTTT.

This clone was counted only a few times. The chain uses TRBV24-1 and TRBJ2-3; TRBD1 might be the D (5 bases). V was trimmed by 9 bases and J by 4 bases, leaving 10 bases between them. The CDR3 is 12 residues long. The germline CDR1 and CDR2 sequences are KGHDR and SFDVKD. CDR3: CATEGEADTQYF. Written as DNA, the CDR3 is TGTGCCACCGAAGGGGAAGCAGATACGCAGTATTTT.

The V call is TRBV2, the J call TRBJ2-4, with 9 nucleotides matching TRBD1. The CDR3 contains 16 residues. V trimming: 4 bases; J trimming: 5 bases; junction bases outside the gene matches: 9. Germline V CDR1 and CDR2: SNHLY, FYNNEI. The CDR3 region is CASSGDTGTGQNIQYF. The DNA for the CDR3 is TGTGCCAGCAGTGGGGACACCGGGACAGGGCAAAACATTCAGTACTTC.

This chain joins TRBV4-1 and TRBJ1-1, with 8 positions matching TRBD1. V trimming: 1 base; J trimming: 4 bases; junction bases outside the gene matches: 11. The germline gives CDR1 MGHRA, CDR2 YSYEKL. The CDR3 is 17 amino acids. Here the CDR3 reads CASSQGLFGQGFTEAFF. DNA of the CDR3: TGCGCCAGCAGCCAAGGACTTTTCGGACAGGGATTCACTGAAGCTTTCTTT.

This clone was counted once. The V call is TRBV6-5, the J call TRBJ1-2, with a possible D match to TRBD1 (5 bases). The CDR3 has 15 amino acids. The V end was cut by 6 bases, the J end by 4 bases, with 18 bases between. CDR1 is MNHEY, CDR2 SVGAGI, per germline. CDR3 nucleotide sequence: TGTGCCAGCAGAGAGAGACAGATCTCTACCTATGGCTACACCTTC. Translated, it gives CASRERQISTYGYTF.

The V gene is TRBV7-9, the J gene TRBJ2-5, with TRBD2 matching 8 bases. Per the germline V gene, CDR1 is SEHNR and CDR2 is FQNEAQ (reference sequence). V shed 3 bases, J shed 0 bases, and the junction held 3 bases outside the gene matches. The CDR3 totals 15 residues. The CDR3 spells CASSFSGEYQETQYF. CDR3 nucleotides: TGTGCCAGCAGCTTTAGCGGGGAGTACCAAGAGACCCAGTACTTC. Combining the CDR3 with reference TRBV7-9 and TRBJ2-5 gives the whole variable domain DTGVSQNPRHKITKRGQNVTFRCDPISEHNRLYWYRQTLGQGPEFLTYFQNEAQLEKSRLLSDRFSAERPKGSFSTLEIQRTEQGDSAMYLCASSFSGEYQETQYFGPGTRLLVL.

This clone was counted once. The chain uses TRBV7-9 and TRBJ1-3; D call uncertain. CDR3 length: 15 residues. CDR1 is SEHNR and CDR2 is FQNEAQ in the germline V gene (reference sequence). V dropped 7 bases and J dropped 3 bases, with 16 bases sitting between them. CDR3 sequence: CASTSGWADGNTIYF. Here the CDR3 DNA reads TGTGCCAGCACCTCGGGATGGGCAGATGGAAACACCATATATTTT.

The J gene is TRBJ1-6, the V gene TRBV10-3, with TRBD1 matching over 10 bases. The CDR3 covers 17 residues. V was pared by 4 bases and J by 0 bases, with 3 bases of the junction left unmatched. Germline V gene sequence: CDR1 ENHRY, CDR2 SYGVKD. The CDR3 coding sequence is TGTGCCATCAGTGCCGGACAGGGGGGCTCCTATAATTCACCCCTCCACTTT. Translated: CAISAGQGGSYNSPLHF.

The rearrangement joins TRBV10-3 to TRBJ1-1, with TRBD1 matching over 9 bases. The CDR3 has 15 residues. The V and J ends lost 3 bases and 1 base, in that order; junction bases with no gene match: 3. The germline gives CDR1 ENHRY, CDR2 SYGVKD. The CDR3 protein is CAISDSGQGNTEAFF. The CDR3 nucleotides are TGTGCCATCAGTGACTCGGGACAGGGGAACACTGAAGCTTTCTTT.

The chain has TRBV19 and TRBJ1-2; a possible D gene is TRBD1 (5 bases). CDR3 length: 10 residues. Germline values: CDR1 LNHDA, CDR2 SQIVND (reference sequence). V shed 10 bases and J shed 3 bases, with 6 bases lying between them. The CDR3 loop is CATRDYGYTF. Written as DNA, the CDR3 is TGTGCCACCAGGGACTATGGCTACACCTTC.

This chain connects TRBV29-1 to TRBJ2-6, with a tentative D call TRBD2 (5 bases). The length of the CDR3 is 13 residues. Trimming stripped 6 bases from V and 4 bases from J, with 10 bases between. The germline gives CDR1 SQVTM, CDR2 ANQGSEA. DNA of the CDR3: TGCAGCGTCCGGGGAGCCGGGGCCAACGTCCTGACTTTC. Amino acids: CSVRGAGANVLTF.

The chain couples TRBV6-2 or TRBV6-3 to TRBJ2-5; 8 positions agree with TRBD1. The CDR3 loop spans 15 amino acids. Germline V lookup: CDR1 MNHEY, CDR2 SVGEGT. Trimming removed 2 bases from V and 3 bases from J; junction bases left unmatched: 5. CDR3 protein: CASSYSRTGKETQYF. The CDR3 DNA sequence: TGTGCCAGCAGTTACAGCAGGACAGGGAAAGAGACCCAGTACTTC.